This passage covers 7 T cell receptor beta chains from one sample sequenced in a study of shared clonotypes between healthy human individuals. Data came from immunoSEQ multiplex PCR; TCRdb stores just in-frame clones and leaves some out. Here the sample spans more than 450,000 clones, approximately 85% being singletons. The specimen sequenced was PBMCs. These receptors were obtained from a middle-aged woman in good health. Some clones in this sample may be carry-over from other donors' samples.

The chain has TRBV7-8 and TRBJ1-2, with D unresolved. CDR1 is SGHVS and CDR2 is FQNEAQ in the germline V gene. V lost 3 bases and J lost 7, with 18 bases in between. CDR3 length equals 15 residues. As DNA, the CDR3 is TGTGCCAGCAGCTTGAGTAGTGGTGTAGGGCTTGGCTACACCTTC. Residues: CASSLSSGVGLGYTF.

This clone appeared once. The V gene is TRBV30, the J gene TRBJ1-5; the D gene is possibly TRBD1 (6 bases). Deletions cut 2 bases from V and 1 base from J, with 9 bases between. The V gene's germline CDR1 is GTSNPN and CDR2 SVGIG (reference sequence). This CDR3 comprises 14 residues. CDR3 nucleotide sequence: TGTGCCTGGAGTTTCAGGGGAAGCAATCAGCCCCAGCATTTT. Amino acids: CAWSFRGSNQPQHF.

This chain uses TRBV11-2 with TRBJ1-1; D unresolved. Trimming stripped 5 bases from V and 1 base from J, with 11 bases between. This CDR3 comprises 14 residues. Per the germline V gene, CDR1 is SGHAT and CDR2 is FQNNGV. In nucleotides, the CDR3 is TGTGCCAGCAGCCTAGGCACCGGGAACACTGAAGCTTTCTTT. Its protein product is CASSLGTGNTEAFF.

This chain uses TRBV5-1 with TRBJ2-1; TRBD1 matches 7 bases. The CDR3 contains 15 residues. The junction had 5 bases not matched to a gene; V was cut back by 5 bases and J by 0 bases. Per germline, CDR1 SGHRS and CDR2 YFSETQ. CDR3 in DNA: TGCGCCAGCAGTGAGGGGGCCCGCTCCTACAATGAGCAGTTCTTC. Residues: CASSEGARSYNEQFF.

The chain links TRBV30 to TRBJ2-7; TRBD1 is a possible D gene (6 bases). Germline V gene lookup returns CDR1 GTSNPN and CDR2 SVGIG (reference sequence). V gave up 3 bases and J gave up 3 bases, with 18 bases separating them. This CDR3 region has 15 residues. CDR3 loop: CAWSHGTSRGYEQYF. The DNA for the CDR3 is TGTGCCTGGAGCCACGGGACGTCCAGGGGCTACGAGCAGTACTTC.

V and J are TRBV18 and TRBJ1-1; perhaps TRBD1 as D (6 bases). Germline CDR1 is KGHSH and CDR2 is LQKENI. CDR3 size: 13 residues. Trimming took 9 bases from V and 1 from J, leaving 12 bases between them. CDR3 DNA: TGTGCCAGTTTGCCAGGGGCGAACACTGAAGCTTTCTTT. Its translation: CASLPGANTEAFF.

The rearrangement uses TRBV5-1 and TRBJ2-7, with D perhaps TRBD1 (6 bases). V was clipped by 1 base and J by 5 bases, with 13 bases between them. The CDR3 extends over 14 amino acids. Germline V gene sequence: CDR1 SGHRS, CDR2 YFSETQ. The CDR3 sequence is CASSLPGRGHEQYF. In DNA form, the CDR3 reads TGCGCCAGCAGCTTGCCTGGCAGGGGACACGAGCAGTACTTC.